This entry features one T cell receptor beta chain sequence. Antigen: not known. This sample is part of a study of graft-versus-host responses after intestinal transplantation. About the research overall: Transplant types were multivisceral, liver-intestinal, or isolated intestinal. Uniformly, recipients were administered anti-thymocyte globulin induction with subsequent tacrolimus and steroids for approximately three years. General study points: Recipient marrow harbored GvH clones, some of which surfaced first in ileum or blood. Allografts of one patient group, those with graft-donor T cell macrochimerism, had high graft-versus-host to host-versus-graft clonal ratios.

The CDR3 runs to 13 residues. Trimming took off 5 bases at V and 0 bases at J, with 6 bases between the two ends. Germline V lookup: CDR1 SGHDN, CDR2 FVKESK. Tissue processing of the graft released intraepithelial and lamina propria lymphocytes from it. The method was immunoSEQ multiplex PCR; TCRdb's version includes in-frame clones alone and lacks a portion of them. The sample yields 60,000 to 75,000 clones, about nine tenths seen once. This TCR came from a human patient who received an intestinal transplant, so some T cells may come from the graft donor. The chain combines TRBV14 with TRBJ2-3; D is unclear. The specimen comprised ileum tissue, sampled approximately 370 days after transplant. The CDR3 region has the DNA TGTGCCAGCAGCTCCCAAAGCACAGATACGCAGTATTTT. Encoded protein: CASSSQSTDTQYF.